One and the same sample provided the 2 T cell receptor beta chains below, sequenced in a study of OX40 agonist ivuxolimab in advanced cancers. Some clones are missing from TCRdb's copy, which holds only in-frame ones; the method was immunoSEQ multiplex PCR. The sample lists some 85,000 clones; about 88% were seen once. The sample consisted of CD4+ or CD8+ T cells sorted from blood, taken in a trial of the OX40 agonist ivuxolimab. These receptors were taken from an adult with an advanced solid tumor such as melanoma, head and neck, liver or kidney cancer.

This clone was picked up one time. The chain combines TRBV9 with TRBJ2-7, with 15 bases lining up with TRBD2. This CDR3 region has 19 residues. Germline V gives CDR1 SGDLS, CDR2 YYNGEE. V lost 0 bases, J lost 4 bases, and 11 bases stayed unmatched. DNA of the CDR3: TGTGCCAGCAGCGTAGGAATTTCCGGACTAGCGGGGGGGCAATACGAGCAGTACTTC. Translated, it gives CASSVGISGLAGGQYEQYF.

The V gene is TRBV5-5, the J gene TRBJ2-5; 7 bases fit TRBD1. Trimming cost V 3 bases and J 2 bases; bases outside gene matches: 10. The CDR3 totals 16 residues. Germline values: CDR1 SGHKS, CDR2 YYEKEE (reference sequence). The CDR3 nucleotides read TGTGCCAGCAGCTCCGGGCCGACAGGGCGTCAAGAGACCCAGTACTTC. Translated, it gives CASSSGPTGRQETQYF. Full variable domain (missing parts from reference TRBV5-5 and TRBJ2-5): DAGVTQSPTHLIKTRGQQVTLRCSPISGHKSVSWYQQVLGQGPQFIFQYYEKEERGRGNFPDRFSARQFPNYSSELNVNALLLGDSALYLCASSSGPTGRQETQYFGPGTRLLVL.